This T cell receptor (beta chain) came from a study of cytomegalovirus exposure and HLA in healthy donors. Overall study context: Earlier, roughly 180 million T cells were analyzed, and 90 million to 140 million unique TCR beta sequences were found among them. The Caucasian-associated ancestry cluster held more than 80% of 398 genotyped donors.

Points on this clone: Its antigen is currently unknown.

Study outcomes and limitations: An apparent linkage of common viral pathogens to several of the most significant clusters emerged in a later analysis.

The primer mix had 60 Vbeta and 13 Jbeta primers. TCRdb's copy holds only in-frame clones and misses some; the assay was immunoSEQ multiplex PCR. The sample has about 180,000 clones, around 82% seen once; the top ten hold 0.38%. Germline lookup yields CDR1 MDHEN and CDR2 SYDVKM. V lost 9 bases, J lost 6 bases, and 8 bases stayed unmatched. CDR3 length: 12 amino acids. The chain couples TRBV28 to TRBJ2-7; TRBD1 agrees at 7 bases. This sequence originates from a boy aged 2-9 years in good health and CMV-seronegative. Sequencing was carried out using PBMCs. DNA of the CDR3: TGTGCCAGTGAACAGGGGTTGGGCGAGCAGTACTTC. It translates to CASEQGLGEQYF.